This TCR beta chain was sequenced in a study of blood T cell repertoires in COVID-19. Whole-study context: The origin of the acute and convalescent COVID-19 samples was the United States, Italy and Spain. The analysed material was cDNA or gDNA that came from T cells, B-cell-depleted T cells, or PBMCs.

Germline loops: CDR1 SGHRS, CDR2 YFSETQ. This CDR3 comprises 14 residues. V dropped 2 bases and J dropped 5 bases, with 14 bases sitting between them. Original handling: Estimation of nucleated cell counts relied on the amplification of reference gene primers. Assay: immunoSEQ multiplex PCR; the TCRdb copy retains only in-frame clones and omits some. The V and J calls and clone size were taken over from that table, and D and trimming were inferred from the DNA. The data hold over 10,000 clones, with about nine tenths observed a single time. With respect to this clone: Other DNA sequences of this sample code for an identical CDR3.

The source of this sequence is a human donor in a cohort sampled during active COVID-19. Sequences were obtained from peripheral blood. This chain uses TRBV5-1 with TRBJ2-7; TRBD1 is a possible D gene (5 bases). The CDR3: CASSFRQGDHEQYF. CDR3 nucleotides: TGCGCCAGCAGCTTTCGGCAGGGCGACCACGAGCAGTACTTC.